The clone carrying this TCR beta chain was seen only a few times. Its antigen is unidentified. The sample comes from a study of beta chain features in type 1 diabetes. Study-level background: Comparable age, gender and cell yields were observed in patients relative to healthy donors. General study points: It was not settled here whether HLA type affects TCRB rearrangement. TCRB CDR3s were moderately but significantly shorter in Type 1 diabetes patients in all four CD4+ subsets.

The authors reverse transcribed all of the isolated RNA, so sequencing captured expressed TCRB transcripts. Profiling relied on immunoSEQ multiplex PCR, and the TCRdb table lists in-frame clones only, not all of them. The data contain about 160,000 clones, approximately 7.9% of them singletons. CDR3 length: 15 amino acids. Looked up from germline, CDR1 is ENHRY and CDR2 is SYGVKD. With 4 bases clipped from V and 3 bases from J, the junction kept 2 bases outside the gene matches. Sorting with CD45RO/CCR7/CD25/CD127/CD95/CD27 yielded naive, central memory, regulatory and stem-like memory CD4+ cells. V is TRBV10-3 and J is TRBJ2-1, with TRBD2 matching over 11 bases. The source is a man younger than 35 with type 1 diabetes. Sequencing input: central memory CD4+ T cells from blood. DNA for the CDR3: TGTGCCATCAGTGCACTAGCGGGGGTCTACAATGAGCAGTTCTTC. As protein: CAISALAGVYNEQFF.